This T cell receptor (beta chain) was profiled in a study of CD8+ T cells in alopecia areata. Study-level points and caveats: Normal skin contains resident alphabeta T cells, and these are also sequenced in scalp samples. Many of the expanded lesional clones endured in scalp and blood while on tofacitinib.

Notes on this clone: Its target is unknown.

Extracted RNA was reverse transcribed into cDNA, the sequencing template. Profiled with immunoSEQ multiplex PCR; TCRdb holds only in-frame clones, not every one. The data show around 210,000 clones, with 55% to 70% seen just once and roughly 4.2% held by the top ten. Treatment meaning: oral pan-JAK inhibitor, 5-10 mg twice daily. Samples from alopecia areata patients were lesional scalp punch biopsies and peripheral blood. CD4+ and CD8+ T cells were sorted from PBMCs. This specimen consisted of CD4+ T cells sorted from blood, obtained at week 4, from a patient treated with tofacitinib. This sequence originates from a human donor with alopecia areata.

CDR3 loop: CAWDDAGGANVLTF. CDR3 nucleotide sequence: TGTGCCTGGGATGACGCCGGGGGGGCCAACGTCCTGACTTTC. The chain joins TRBV30 to TRBJ2-6; unclear D gene. CDR3 length: 14 amino acids. V lost 5 bases and J lost 4, with 12 bases in between. Germline CDR1 is GTSNPN and CDR2 is SVGIG (reference sequence).